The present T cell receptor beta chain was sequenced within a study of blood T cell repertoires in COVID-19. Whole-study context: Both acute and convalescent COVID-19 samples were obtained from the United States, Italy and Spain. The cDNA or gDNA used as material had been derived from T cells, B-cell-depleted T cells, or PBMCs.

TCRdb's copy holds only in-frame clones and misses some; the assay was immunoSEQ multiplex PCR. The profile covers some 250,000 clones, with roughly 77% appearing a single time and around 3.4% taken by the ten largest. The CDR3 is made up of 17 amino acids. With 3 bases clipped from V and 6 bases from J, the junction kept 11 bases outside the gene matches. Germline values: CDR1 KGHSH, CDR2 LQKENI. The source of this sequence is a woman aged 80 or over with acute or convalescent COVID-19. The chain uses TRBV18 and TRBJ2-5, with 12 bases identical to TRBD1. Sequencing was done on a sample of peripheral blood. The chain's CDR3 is CASSPYGPGQGAQTQYF. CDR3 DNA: TGTGCCAGCTCACCCTACGGACCGGGACAGGGGGCCCAGACCCAGTACTTC.